Each of the 32 T cell receptor beta chains below was sequenced from the same sample in a study of blood T cells in healthy people across ages. The authors ran a second PCR of about 6 to 11 cycles using a sample-barcoded 5' primer and a J-beta primer mix. TCRdb redid the calling of the 5' RACE reads with MiXCR, one entry per CDR3 protein. This table holds about 970,000 distinct CDR3 sequences, just over 50% found once. Sequencing used blood. Source of these receptors: a woman aged 60-75 years in good health.

Concerning this clonotype: The germline gene is not matched at one end of the junction; a read error may be the cause. The chain has TRBV7-2 and TRBJ1-6, with D perhaps TRBD1 (6 bases). The CDR3 runs to 14 residues. Germline values: CDR1 SGHTA, CDR2 FQGNSA. CDR3 DNA: TGTGCCTGCAGTTCCGGGACATACCACTCACCCCTCCACTTT. Its protein is CACSSGTYHSPLHF.

The chain carries TRBV7-2 and TRBJ2-1; no clear D. The CDR3 contains 17 residues. Germline assignment: CDR1 SGHTA and CDR2 FQGNSA. Trimming shortened V by 1 base and J by 0 bases, and 13 bases separated the two germline ends. The CDR3 coding sequence is TGTGCCAGCAGCTTAGGGCGACTGGGTTTCTCCTACAATGAGCAGTTCTTC. Its protein is CASSLGRLGFSYNEQFF.

In this sample, this clonotype turned up a few times. The rearrangement uses TRBV27 and TRBJ2-5, with D perhaps TRBD1 (5 bases). Deletions cut 5 bases from V and 5 bases from J, with 18 bases between. The CDR3 totals 15 residues. Germline assignment: CDR1 MNHEY and CDR2 SMNVEV (reference sequence). CDR3 DNA: TGTGCCAGCAGTCCTAGAGCAGGGTTATTGGAGACCCAGTACTTC. This translates into CASSPRAGLLETQYF.

The V and J genes are TRBV28 and TRBJ1-2, with 7 nucleotides matching TRBD1. J was trimmed by 5 bases and V by 6 bases; bases with no gene match: 0. The CDR3 runs 11 residues. Looked up from germline, CDR1 is MDHEN and CDR2 is SYDVKM. The CDR3 region is CASRQGYGYTF. The DNA of the CDR3 is TGTGCCAGCAGACAGGGGTATGGCTACACCTTC.

This clonotype was picked up a small number of times. The junction shows a germline mismatch at one end, possibly a read error. The chain is built from TRBV5-1 and TRBJ2-7; 7 bases are a match to TRBD2. The CDR3 sequence is 13 residues long. Germline loops: CDR1 SGHRS, CDR2 YFSETQ. CDR3 residues: CASSLSGGNEQYF. Here the CDR3 DNA reads TGTGCCAGCAGCCTCTCCGGGGGGAACGAGCAGTACTTC. Full variable domain (remainder filled in from reference TRBV5-1 and TRBJ2-7): KAGVTQTPRYLIKTRGQQVTLSCSPISGHRSVSWYQQTPGQGLQFLFEYFSETQRNKGNFPGRFSGRQFSNSRSEMNVSTLELGDSALYLCASSLSGGNEQYFGPGTRLTVT.

The rearrangement links TRBV25-1 to TRBJ2-2, with 9 bases that match TRBD2. Germline loops: CDR1 MGHDK, CDR2 SYGVNS. There are 17 residues in the CDR3. V trimming: 3 bases; J trimming: 5 bases; junction bases outside the gene matches: 10. The CDR3 spells CASSDTTGTSSTGELFF. For the CDR3, the DNA is TGTGCCAGCAGTGATACCACCGGGACTAGCAGTACCGGGGAGCTGTTTTTT.

The V and J genes are TRBV4-1 and TRBJ2-5; no clear D. Near its end, the DNA agrees better with TRBJ2-7, so the J call may be wrong. The CDR3 contains 12 residues. The germline V gene has CDR1 MGHRA and CDR2 YSYEKL. Written as DNA, the CDR3 is TGCGCCAGCAGCCCCAATGATCTCGAGCAGTACTTC. It yields the protein CASSPNDLEQYF.

This clonotype has only a few counts. This rearrangement joins TRBV29-1 to TRBJ1-2, with D unclear. The CDR3 covers 12 residues. Germline loops: CDR1 SQVTM, CDR2 ANQGSEA. V gave up 5 bases and J gave up 6 bases, with 13 bases separating them. In nucleotides, the CDR3 is TGCAGCGTTTTACAGAGTCCTCATGGCTACACCTTC. This codes for CSVLQSPHGYTF.

The V call is TRBV20-1, the J call TRBJ2-7; D is undetermined. The CDR3 length is 13 residues. CDR1 is DFQATT and CDR2 is SNEGSKA in the germline V gene (reference sequence). Trimming removed 0 bases at V and 7 bases at J, with 13 bases between. Written as DNA, the CDR3 is TGCAGTGCTAGAGATCAGAGTTGGCATGAGCAGTACTTC. Its translation is CSARDQSWHEQYF.

The chain employs TRBV11-2 and TRBJ1-2, with D uncertain. Germline assignment: CDR1 SGHAT and CDR2 FQNNGV. The CDR3 length is 14 residues. V lost 0 bases and J lost 7, with 12 bases in between. The CDR3 bases are TGTGCCAGCAGCTTAGATGGTTTTATTGGTGGCTACACCTTC. This translates into CASSLDGFIGGYTF.

The CDR3 DNA reads TGCAGTGCTCTCACCGGGACCCCCTACGAGCAGTACTTC. The encoded protein is CSALTGTPYEQYF. The chain couples TRBV20-1 to TRBJ2-7; D assignment may be TRBD1 or TRBD2 (5 bases each). CDR3 length equals 13 residues. The ends were cut back, 5 bases at V and 2 bases at J, with 13 bases in the middle. Germline lookup yields CDR1 DFQATT and CDR2 SNEGSKA (reference sequence).

V usage is TRBV5-1 and J usage is TRBJ2-5; D is ambiguous. V shed 0 bases and J shed 11 bases, with 14 bases lying between them. In germline, CDR1 is SGHRS, CDR2 YFSETQ. This CDR3 has 13 residues. This CDR3 reads CASSLGWANEQYF. The CDR3 nucleotides read TGCGCCAGCAGCTTGGGGTGGGCCAATGAGCAGTACTTC.

This clonotype was recorded at least ten times. DNA of the CDR3: TGTGCCAGCAGCGTCGCATTGAACTCCTACAATGAGCAGTTCTTC. Translation: CASSVALNSYNEQFF. This chain connects TRBV5-8 to TRBJ2-1; D not resolved. The CDR3 is made up of 15 amino acids. V lost 4 bases and J lost 0, with 11 bases in between. Germline V gene sequence: CDR1 SGHTS, CDR2 YDEGEE.

The chain joins TRBV20-1 to TRBJ2-7; TRBD2 agrees at 13 bases. The CDR3 extends over 15 amino acids. Trimming at V came to 2 bases and at J to 4 bases, leaving 5 bases not matched to a gene. Per the germline V gene, CDR1 is DFQATT and CDR2 is SNEGSKA (reference sequence). DNA for the CDR3: TGCAGTGCTAGAAAGGGACTAGCGGGACCGTACGAGCAGTACTTC. This translates into CSARKGLAGPYEQYF.

The genes are TRBV29-1 and TRBJ2-3; D is ambiguous. This CDR3 region has 13 residues. Per germline, CDR1 SQVTM and CDR2 ANQGSEA. Trimming removed 8 bases from V and 0 bases from J, with 12 bases in between. The CDR3 sequence: CSTRAGSTDTQYF. The CDR3 bases are TGCAGCACCCGGGCAGGTAGCACAGATACGCAGTATTTT.

This rearrangement joins TRBV6-5 to TRBJ1-5; weak D call: TRBD1 (6 bases). The germline V and J ends were trimmed by 6 bases and 0 bases, with 12 bases remaining between them. The CDR3 is made up of 15 amino acids. Germline V gene data show CDR1 as MNHEY and CDR2 as SVGAGI. CDR3 sequence (DNA): TGTGCCAGCAGGTGGGACAAATCTAGCAATCAGCCCCAGCATTTT. Translation gives CASRWDKSSNQPQHF.

The CDR3 region has the DNA TGTGCCAGGGGGGAAGGGGTTGGCTACACCTTC. Translation gives CARGEGVGYTF. The chain couples TRBV2 to TRBJ1-2; D is perhaps TRBD1 (5 bases). The V and J ends lost 9 bases and 7 bases respectively, with 12 bases between them. CDR3 length equals 11 residues. Per the germline V gene, CDR1 is SNHLY and CDR2 is FYNNEI.

The chain employs TRBV20-1 and TRBJ2-4; D is unresolved. Germline CDR1 reads DFQATT; CDR2 reads SNEGSKA (reference sequence). The CDR3 totals 13 residues. Trimming shortened V by 0 bases and J by 0 bases, and 3 bases separated the two germline ends. CDR3 coding DNA: TGCAGTGCTAGAGAGGTAGCCAAAAACATTCAGTACTTC. Amino acid sequence: CSAREVAKNIQYF.

The chain couples TRBV5-6 to TRBJ2-5; TRBD2 agrees at 8 bases. V lost 0 bases to trimming and J lost 1 base; unmatched junction nucleotides: 2. Germline V lookup: CDR1 SGHDT, CDR2 YYEEEE. The CDR3 runs 15 residues. The CDR3: CASSLEAGAQETQYF. CDR3 bases: TGTGCCAGCAGCTTGGAAGCGGGAGCCCAAGAGACCCAGTACTTC. The entire variable domain, with the rest obtained from reference TRBV5-6 and TRBJ2-5, is as follows: DAGVTQSPTHLIKTRGQQVTLRCSPKSGHDTVSWYQQALGQGPQFIFQYYEEEERQRGNFPDRFSGHQFPNYSSELNVNALLLGDSALYLCASSLEAGAQETQYFGPGTRLLVL.

Notes on this clonotype: A clone one base away is much larger, so this may be a read error. Written as DNA, the CDR3 is TGCAGTGCTAGAGATTGGAGACTAGCGGGTACTCCCCAGGACGATGAGCAGTTCTTC. It translates to CSARDWRLAGTPQDDEQFF. The chain combines TRBV20-1 with TRBJ2-1; 10 bases line up with TRBD2. CDR3 length: 19 residues. In germline, CDR1 is DFQATT, CDR2 SNEGSKA (reference sequence). The trim removed 0 bases at V and 8 bases at J, leaving 19 bases unmatched.

This clonotype was counted a single time. The rearrangement links TRBV30 to TRBJ2-3; D ambiguous. Looked up from germline, CDR1 is GTSNPN and CDR2 is SVGIG (reference sequence). This CDR3 contains 13 residues. Trimming shortened V by 0 bases and J by 4 bases, and 8 bases separated the two germline ends. Written as DNA, the CDR3 is TGTGCCTGGAGTGTTAGAAAGTCAGATACGCAGTATTTT. Its translation: CAWSVRKSDTQYF.

The gene calls are TRBV4-1 and TRBJ1-2, with unresolved D. The CDR3 loop spans 15 amino acids. CDR1 and CDR2 from the germline V gene are MGHRA and YSYEKL. Between the trimmed V and J ends, which lost 3 bases and 4 bases, there was a span of 15 bases. CDR3 DNA: TGCGCCAGCAGCCAGGAAGGGCCGGGTCTCTATGGCTACACCTTC. This encodes CASSQEGPGLYGYTF.

This clonotype was observed a single time. V is TRBV28 and J is TRBJ1-1; D remains unclear. Germline values: CDR1 MDHEN, CDR2 SYDVKM. This CDR3 is built from 10 residues. With 4 bases removed from V and 8 bases from J, the gap between germline ends came to 5 bases. This chain's CDR3 is CASSSREAFF. The DNA for the CDR3 is TGTGCCAGCAGTTCTCGAGAAGCTTTCTTT.

The gene calls are TRBV7-2 and TRBJ2-5; D gene uncertain. In germline, CDR1 is SGHTA, CDR2 FQGNSA. Trimming stripped 5 bases from V and 0 bases from J, with 13 bases between. The length of the CDR3 is 15 residues. CDR3 DNA sequence: TGTGCCAGCAGCACCGCGGCAGCCTACCAAGAGACCCAGTACTTC. Its translation is CASSTAAAYQETQYF.

This clonotype was seen a few times. The chain carries TRBV5-1 and TRBJ2-2; no clear D. The CDR3 extends over 15 amino acids. The V gene lost 0 bases and the J gene lost 0 bases, with 6 bases spanning the gap. CDR1 is SGHRS and CDR2 is YFSETQ in the germline V gene. CDR3 DNA sequence: TGCGCCAGCAGCTTGGACATAACGAACACCGGGGAGCTGTTTTTT. This translates into CASSLDITNTGELFF. Complete variable domain (other parts from reference TRBV5-1 and TRBJ2-2): KAGVTQTPRYLIKTRGQQVTLSCSPISGHRSVSWYQQTPGQGLQFLFEYFSETQRNKGNFPGRFSGRQFSNSRSEMNVSTLELGDSALYLCASSLDITNTGELFFGEGSRLTVL.

A few counts support this clonotype. The chain couples TRBV20-1 to TRBJ2-7, with TRBD2 identical over 11 bases. Trimming at V came to 0 bases and at J to 3 bases, leaving 1 base not matched to a gene. The CDR3 loop spans 14 amino acids. Germline assignment: CDR1 DFQATT and CDR2 SNEGSKA (reference sequence). DNA for the CDR3: TGCAGTGCTAGAGATGGACTAGCGGGCTACGAGCAGTACTTC. Translating it yields CSARDGLAGYEQYF.

This clonotype showed up just a few times. This chain links TRBV21-1 with TRBJ1-2; the D segment call TRBD1 is taken from the table without a DNA check. TRBV21-1 corresponds to a pseudogene. This CDR3 region has 15 residues. The DNA for the CDR3 is TGTGCCATCTCGGGACAACCACTATCCTCTAGGGGCTACACCTTC. Amino acid sequence: CAISGQPLSSRGYTF.

The count of this clonotype is one. This chain joins TRBV7-2 and TRBJ1-2, with D possibly matching TRBD1 (6 bases). Between the trimmed V and J ends, which lost 5 bases and 4 bases, there was a span of 23 bases. The CDR3 runs 17 residues. CDR1 and CDR2 (germline): SGHTA, FQGNSA. CDR3 in amino acids: CASSRGGTGKGSYGYTF. CDR3 in DNA: TGTGCCAGCAGCCGTGGGGGTACAGGGAAAGGGAGCTATGGCTACACCTTC. The full variable domain, its missing parts supplied by reference TRBV7-2 and TRBJ1-2, is GAGVSQSPSNKVTEKGKDVELRCDPISGHTALYWYRQSLGQGLEFLIYFQGNSAPDKSGLPSDRFSAERTGGSVSTLTIQRTQQEDSAVYLCASSRGGTGKGSYGYTFGSGTRLTVV.

This clonotype appeared a single time. One end of the junction varies from germline; a read error may be responsible. The V gene is TRBV7-2, the J gene TRBJ2-1, with TRBD2 as a possible D gene (7 bases). The germline gives CDR1 SGHTA, CDR2 FQGNSA. The CDR3 runs to 16 residues. The CDR3 nucleotides are TGTGCCGGCAGCTCAGGGGTACGGGGAAAGGGAGGGGAGCAGTTCTTC. Residues: CAGSSGVRGKGGEQFF.

This clonotype was counted only a few times. The chain joins TRBV10-3 to TRBJ2-7; TRBD2 matches 8 bases. This CDR3 has 15 amino acids. V dropped 0 bases and J dropped 2; count of bases not matched to a gene: 3. Germline V CDR1 and CDR2: ENHRY, SYGVKD. The CDR3: CAISESGAGAYEQYF. DNA for the CDR3: TGTGCCATCAGTGAGTCGGGAGCGGGGGCCTACGAGCAGTACTTC.

The chain couples TRBV12-3 or TRBV12-4 to TRBJ1-2; tentative D call: TRBD1 (6 bases). The CDR3 runs 13 residues. The ends were cut back, 0 bases at V and 6 bases at J, with 8 bases in the middle. The CDR3, as DNA: TGTGCCAGCAGTTTAGCCAGGGGCCATGGCTACACCTTC. Encoded protein: CASSLARGHGYTF.

The rearrangement joins TRBV28 to TRBJ2-3; D might be TRBD2 (6 bases). The V gene lost 7 bases and the J gene lost 1 base, with 12 bases spanning the gap. This CDR3 contains 14 residues. Per the germline V gene, CDR1 is MDHEN and CDR2 is SYDVKM. For the CDR3, the DNA is TGTGCCAGCAAGGGTGGGACTTGCACAGATACGCAGTATTTT. The encoded protein is CASKGGTCTDTQYF.